The sample holds a few counts of the clone carrying this TCR beta chain. This sample is part of a study of T-cell reconstitution after alpha-beta-depleted transplantation in children. Unique molecular identifiers were used in preparing the TCRbeta library. One entry per CDR3 protein, called by TCRdb with MiXCR from the PCR reads. The sample records 350,000 to 400,000 distinct CDR3 sequences, about a fifth being singletons. Germline CDR1 is SEHNR and CDR2 is FQNEAQ (reference sequence). V shed 5 bases, J shed 2 bases, and the junction held 3 bases outside the gene matches. The CDR3 length is 14 residues.

This TCR came from a human donor who donated a stem cell graft to a child with acute myeloid leukemia. The gene calls are TRBV7-9 and TRBJ2-1; 7 bases map to TRBD1. Sequencing used PBMCs from the stem cell graft donor, obtained from the stem cell graft. The CDR3 region has the DNA TGTGCCAGCAGCCAGACAGGGACCTACAATGAGCAGTTCTTC. This translates into CASSQTGTYNEQFF.